This TCR beta chain was identified in a study of post-analysis software for immune sequencing data. Germline V gives CDR1 SGDLS, CDR2 YYNGEE. V was cut by 0 bases and J by 7 bases, with 5 bases left in between. CDR3 length: 13 amino acids. Included in the TCR beta cDNA libraries were unique molecular identifiers. T cells, about 0.95 to 10 million of them, yielded 500,000 to 600,000 cDNA molecules. Using its own MiXCR run on the PCR reads, TCRdb lists one record per CDR3 protein. The sample has about 820,000 distinct CDR3 sequences; approximately 50% are singletons. Study-level results: Multiple sclerosis patients showed significantly lower normalized Chao1 diversity than controls did. Clustering by F measure revealed strong co-clustering among samples prepared together in one batch. Patients carried 5 or 6 TRBV segments more frequently than controls did, and TRBV5-6, TRBV5-1 and TRBV20-1 were among them.

In the case of this clonotype: Its antigen is currently unknown.

This clonotype originated in a girl aged 10 to 17 with multiple sclerosis. V and J are TRBV9 and TRBJ1-6; D is uncertain. Sequencing was performed on blood. The CDR3 reads CASSVDRNSPLHF. The CDR3 DNA reads as TGTGCCAGCAGCGTAGACCGAAATTCACCCCTCCACTTT. Supplemented by reference TRBV9 and TRBJ1-6, the full variable domain reads DSGVTQTPKHLITATGQRVTLRCSPRSGDLSVYWYQQSLDQGLQFLIQYYNGEERAKGNILERFSAQQFPDLHSELNLSSLELGDSALYFCASSVDRNSPLHFGNGTRLTVT.